The clone carrying this T cell receptor (beta chain) was seen many times. Antigen unknown. Amplification of the TCR beta CDR3 regions used RNA transcripts (as template). Second-round multiplex PCR followed a first-round RT-PCR using HTBI primers. TCRdb reprocessed the multiplex PCR reads via MiXCR and lists one record per CDR3 protein. The sample has some 170,000 distinct CDR3 sequences; around 39% are singletons. Moderate-to-severe activity, with CAS ≥3, NOSPECS ≥4 and duration under 3 months, characterized the donors with ophthalmopathy. Establishment of the diagnosis relied upon clinical symptoms, serum thyroxine, TRAb, thyroid ultrasound and orbital computed tomography. V gave up 2 bases and J gave up 7 bases; unmatched junction bases: 6. Germline V gives CDR1 MNHEY, CDR2 SVGEGT. The CDR3 is 15 residues long. This sample was included in a study of Graves' ophthalmopathy and Graves' hyperthyroidism. Across the whole study: Before any treatment was given, at initial diagnosis, peripheral blood was collected. Study-level points and caveats: Most expanded clonotypes in thyroid above 0.001 frequency also showed up in blood.

Sequencing was performed on peripheral blood. This TCR was sampled from a man in his thirties or forties with Graves' ophthalmopathy. The chain joins TRBV6-2 or TRBV6-3 to TRBJ2-2; TRBD2 matches 8 bases. The CDR3 reads CASSYEAGEFGELFF. CDR3 nucleotide sequence: TGTGCCAGCAGTTACGAAGCGGGAGAGTTCGGGGAGCTGTTTTTT.